This T cell receptor beta chain was sequenced during a study of blood T cell repertoires in COVID-19. For the study at large: The United States, Italy and Spain supplied acute and convalescent COVID-19 samples.

The germline gives CDR1 WSHSY, CDR2 SAAADI. The V end lost 8 bases, the J end lost 0 bases, and 8 bases lay between the germline ends. CDR3 length: 13 amino acids. Source study methods: From reference gene primer amplification, estimates of nucleated cell counts were derived. Profiling relied on immunoSEQ multiplex PCR, and the TCRdb table lists in-frame clones only, not all of them. V and J calls and clone size come straight from that table; D and trimming were deduced from the DNA. The sample has under 350,000 clones, 85% to 90% seen once. This sequence joins TRBV10-2 and TRBJ1-5; maybe TRBD1 (5 bases). Sequencing was carried out using peripheral blood. This clonotype was sampled from a human donor in a cohort sampled during active COVID-19. In nucleotides, the CDR3 is TGCGCCAGCCTGGGGGGTAGCAATCAGCCCCAGCATTTT. Translating gives CASLGGSNQPQHF.